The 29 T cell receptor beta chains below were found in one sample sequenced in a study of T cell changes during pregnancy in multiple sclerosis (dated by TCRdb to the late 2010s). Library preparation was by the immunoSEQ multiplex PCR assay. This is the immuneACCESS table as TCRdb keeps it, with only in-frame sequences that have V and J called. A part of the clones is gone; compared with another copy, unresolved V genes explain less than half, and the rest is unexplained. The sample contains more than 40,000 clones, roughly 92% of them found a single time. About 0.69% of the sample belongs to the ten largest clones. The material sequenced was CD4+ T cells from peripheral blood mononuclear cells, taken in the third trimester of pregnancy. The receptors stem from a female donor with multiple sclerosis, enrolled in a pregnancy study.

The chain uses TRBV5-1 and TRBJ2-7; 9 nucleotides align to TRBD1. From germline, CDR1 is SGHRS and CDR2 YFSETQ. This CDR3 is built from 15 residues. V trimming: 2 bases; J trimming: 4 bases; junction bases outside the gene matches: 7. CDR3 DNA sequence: TGCGCCAGCAGCTTTGGGGACAGGGCCCCTTACGAGCAGTACTTC. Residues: CASSFGDRAPYEQYF.

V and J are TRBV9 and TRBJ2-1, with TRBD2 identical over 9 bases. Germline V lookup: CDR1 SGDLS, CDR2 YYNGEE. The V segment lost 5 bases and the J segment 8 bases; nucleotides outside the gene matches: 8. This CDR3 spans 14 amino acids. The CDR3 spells CASSLAGPADEQFF. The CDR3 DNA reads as TGTGCCAGCAGTCTAGCGGGACCGGCGGATGAGCAGTTCTTC.

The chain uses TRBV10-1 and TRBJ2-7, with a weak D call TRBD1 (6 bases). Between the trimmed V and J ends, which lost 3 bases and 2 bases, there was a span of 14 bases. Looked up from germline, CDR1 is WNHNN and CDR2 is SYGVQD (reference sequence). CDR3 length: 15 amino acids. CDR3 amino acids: CASSDIGTIPYEQYF. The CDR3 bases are TGCGCCAGCAGTGACATTGGGACAATCCCCTACGAGCAGTACTTC.

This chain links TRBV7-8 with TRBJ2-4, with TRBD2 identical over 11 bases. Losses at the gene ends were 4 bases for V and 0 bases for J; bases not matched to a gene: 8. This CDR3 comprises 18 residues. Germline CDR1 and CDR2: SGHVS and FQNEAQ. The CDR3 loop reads CASSSKPGLAEAKNIQYF. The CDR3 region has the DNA TGTGCCAGCAGCTCTAAGCCGGGACTAGCGGAAGCCAAAAACATTCAGTACTTC.

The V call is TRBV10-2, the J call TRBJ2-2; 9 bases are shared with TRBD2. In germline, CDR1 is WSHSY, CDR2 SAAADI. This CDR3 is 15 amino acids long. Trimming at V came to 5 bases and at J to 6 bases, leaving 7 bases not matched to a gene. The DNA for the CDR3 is TGCGCCAGCAGTCCTGTAGCGGGAGTATCCGGGGAGCTGTTTTTT. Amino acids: CASSPVAGVSGELFF.

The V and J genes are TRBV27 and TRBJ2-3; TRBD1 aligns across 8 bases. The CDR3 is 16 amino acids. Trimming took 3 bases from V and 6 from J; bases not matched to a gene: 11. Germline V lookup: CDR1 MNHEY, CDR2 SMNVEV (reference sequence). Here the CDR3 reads CASSFSWQGAPDTQYF. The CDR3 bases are TGTGCCAGCAGTTTTTCATGGCAGGGGGCCCCTGATACGCAGTATTTT.

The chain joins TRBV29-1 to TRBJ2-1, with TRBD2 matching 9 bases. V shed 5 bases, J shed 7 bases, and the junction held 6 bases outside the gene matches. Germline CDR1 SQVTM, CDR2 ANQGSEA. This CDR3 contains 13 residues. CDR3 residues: CSVRVAGDNEQFF. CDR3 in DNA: TGCAGCGTTCGAGTAGCGGGAGATAATGAGCAGTTCTTC.

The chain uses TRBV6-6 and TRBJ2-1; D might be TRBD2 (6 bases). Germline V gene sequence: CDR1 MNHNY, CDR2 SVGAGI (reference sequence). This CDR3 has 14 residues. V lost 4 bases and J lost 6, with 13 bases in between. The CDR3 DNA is TGTGCCAGCAGTTCCCTCTGGGGAGGCAATGAGCAGTTCTTC. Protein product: CASSSLWGGNEQFF.

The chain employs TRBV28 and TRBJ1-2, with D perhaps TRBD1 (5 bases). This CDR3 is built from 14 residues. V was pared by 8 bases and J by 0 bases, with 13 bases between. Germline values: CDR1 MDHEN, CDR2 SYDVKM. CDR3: CASQQVPSNYGYTF. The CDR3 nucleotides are TGTGCCAGCCAACAGGTACCCTCTAACTATGGCTACACCTTC.

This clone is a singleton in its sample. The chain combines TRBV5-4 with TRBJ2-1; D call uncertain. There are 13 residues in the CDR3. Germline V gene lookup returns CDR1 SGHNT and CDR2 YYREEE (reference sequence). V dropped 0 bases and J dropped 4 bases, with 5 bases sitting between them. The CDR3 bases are TGTGCCAGCAGCTTGGCAGTATACAATGAGCAGTTCTTC. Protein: CASSLAVYNEQFF.

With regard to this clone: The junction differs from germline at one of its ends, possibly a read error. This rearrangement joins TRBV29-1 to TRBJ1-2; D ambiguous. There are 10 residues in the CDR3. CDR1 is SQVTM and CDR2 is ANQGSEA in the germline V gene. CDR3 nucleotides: TGCAGCGTCGAAGGGCCTGGCTACACCTTC. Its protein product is CSVEGPGYTF.

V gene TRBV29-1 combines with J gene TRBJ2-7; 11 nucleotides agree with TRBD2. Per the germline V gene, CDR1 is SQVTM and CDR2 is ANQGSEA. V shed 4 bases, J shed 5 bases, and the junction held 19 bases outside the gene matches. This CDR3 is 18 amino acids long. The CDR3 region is CSVVVLLAGGHARNEQYF. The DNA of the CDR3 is TGCAGCGTTGTAGTCTTGCTAGCGGGAGGCCACGCCCGAAACGAGCAGTACTTC.

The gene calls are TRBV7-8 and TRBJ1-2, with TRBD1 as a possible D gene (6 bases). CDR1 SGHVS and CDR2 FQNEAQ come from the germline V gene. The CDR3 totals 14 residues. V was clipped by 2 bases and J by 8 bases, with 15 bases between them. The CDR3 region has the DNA TGTGCCAGCAGCTTATCAGGGGCCGGCACGGGCTACACCTTC. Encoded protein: CASSLSGAGTGYTF.

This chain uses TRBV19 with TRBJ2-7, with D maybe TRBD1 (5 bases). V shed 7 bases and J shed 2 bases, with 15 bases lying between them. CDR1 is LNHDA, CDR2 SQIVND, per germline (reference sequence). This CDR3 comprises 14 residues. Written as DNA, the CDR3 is TGTGCCAGTATTTCAGGGCAGCAAACCTACGAGCAGTACTTC. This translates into CASISGQQTYEQYF.

CDR3 sequence: CARLGCGRFSHEQFF. Written as DNA, the CDR3 is TGTGCCAGACTTGGGTGCGGGAGATTTTCCCATGAGCAGTTCTTC. This sequence joins TRBV27 and TRBJ2-1; TRBD2 aligns across 7 bases. From germline, CDR1 is MNHEY and CDR2 SMNVEV (reference sequence). This CDR3 contains 15 residues. V gave up 9 bases and J gave up 8 bases; unmatched junction bases: 16.

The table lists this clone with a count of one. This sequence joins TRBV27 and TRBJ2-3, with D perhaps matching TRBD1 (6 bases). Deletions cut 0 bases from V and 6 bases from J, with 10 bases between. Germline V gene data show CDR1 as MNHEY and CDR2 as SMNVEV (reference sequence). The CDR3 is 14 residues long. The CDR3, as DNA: TGTGCCAGCAGTTTATCTATCCAGGGGGATACGCAGTATTTT. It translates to CASSLSIQGDTQYF.

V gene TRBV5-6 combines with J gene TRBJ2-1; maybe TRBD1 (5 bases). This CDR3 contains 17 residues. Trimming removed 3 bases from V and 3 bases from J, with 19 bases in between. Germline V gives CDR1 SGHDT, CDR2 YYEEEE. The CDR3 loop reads CASSSTVLRRDYNEQFF. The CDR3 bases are TGTGCCAGCAGCTCGACAGTTTTGCGGCGCGACTACAATGAGCAGTTCTTC.

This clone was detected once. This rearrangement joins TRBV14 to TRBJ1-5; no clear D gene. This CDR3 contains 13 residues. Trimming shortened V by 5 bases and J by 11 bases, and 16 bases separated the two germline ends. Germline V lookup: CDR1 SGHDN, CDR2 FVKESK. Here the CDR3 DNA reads TGTGCCAGCAGCTTCCTAAGGGAGGGAGCCCAGCATTTT. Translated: CASSFLREGAQHF.

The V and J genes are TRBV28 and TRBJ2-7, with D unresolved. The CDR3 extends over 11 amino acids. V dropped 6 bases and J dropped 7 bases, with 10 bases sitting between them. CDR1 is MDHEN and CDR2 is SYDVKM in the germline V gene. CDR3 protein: CASSPRSEQYF. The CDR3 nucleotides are TGTGCCAGCAGCCCACGGTCGGAGCAGTACTTC.

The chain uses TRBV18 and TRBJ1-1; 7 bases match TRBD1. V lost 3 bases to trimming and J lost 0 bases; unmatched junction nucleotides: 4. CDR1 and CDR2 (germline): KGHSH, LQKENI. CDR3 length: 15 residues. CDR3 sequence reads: CASSPPTGLNTEAFF. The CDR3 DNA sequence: TGTGCCAGCTCACCGCCGACAGGGTTGAACACTGAAGCTTTCTTT.

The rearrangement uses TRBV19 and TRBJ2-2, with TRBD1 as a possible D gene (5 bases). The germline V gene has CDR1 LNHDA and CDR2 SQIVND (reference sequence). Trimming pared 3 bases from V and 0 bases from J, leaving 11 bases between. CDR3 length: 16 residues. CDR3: CASSIGQGSNTGELFF. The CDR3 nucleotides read TGTGCCAGTAGTATCGGGCAGGGCTCGAACACCGGGGAGCTGTTTTTT.

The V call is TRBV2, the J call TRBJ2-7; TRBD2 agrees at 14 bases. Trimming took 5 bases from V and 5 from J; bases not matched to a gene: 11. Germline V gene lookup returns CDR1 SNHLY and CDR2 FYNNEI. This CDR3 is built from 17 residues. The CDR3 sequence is CASSPPTGTSGSNEQYF. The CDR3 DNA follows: TGTGCCAGCAGTCCCCCCACCGGGACTAGCGGGAGCAACGAGCAGTACTTC.

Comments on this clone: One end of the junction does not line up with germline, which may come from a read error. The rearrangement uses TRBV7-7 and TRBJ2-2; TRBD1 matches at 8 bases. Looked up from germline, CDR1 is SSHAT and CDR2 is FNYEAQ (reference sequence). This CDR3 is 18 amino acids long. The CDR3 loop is CASSPVLTGTGYTGELFF. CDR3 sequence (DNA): TGTGCTAGCAGCCCTGTTTTGACTGGGACAGGATACACCGGGGAGCTGTTTTTT.

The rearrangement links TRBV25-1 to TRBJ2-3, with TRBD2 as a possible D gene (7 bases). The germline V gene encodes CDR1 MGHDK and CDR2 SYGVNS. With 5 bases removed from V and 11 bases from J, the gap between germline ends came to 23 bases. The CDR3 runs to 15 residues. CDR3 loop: CASSPPGGPHFGQYF. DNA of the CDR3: TGTGCCAGCAGTCCCCCGGGGGGCCCCCATTTTGGGCAGTATTTT.

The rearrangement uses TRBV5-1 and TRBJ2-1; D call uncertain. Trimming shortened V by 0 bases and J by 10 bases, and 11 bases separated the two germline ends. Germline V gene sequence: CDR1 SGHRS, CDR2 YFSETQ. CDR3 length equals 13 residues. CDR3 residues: CASSLVLAEEQFF. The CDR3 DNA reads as TGCGCCAGCAGCTTGGTATTGGCGGAGGAGCAGTTCTTC.

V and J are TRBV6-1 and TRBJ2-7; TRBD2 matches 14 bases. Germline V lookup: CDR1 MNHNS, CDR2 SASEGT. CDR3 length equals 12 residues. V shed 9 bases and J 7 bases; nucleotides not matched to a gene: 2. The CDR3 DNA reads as TGTGCCAGTAGACTAGCGGGAGGGGAGCAGTACTTC. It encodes CASRLAGGEQYF.

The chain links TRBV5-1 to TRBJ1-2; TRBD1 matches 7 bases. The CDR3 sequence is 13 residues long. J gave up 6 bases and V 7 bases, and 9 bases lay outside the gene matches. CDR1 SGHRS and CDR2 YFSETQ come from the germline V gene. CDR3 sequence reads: CASALPTGNGYTF. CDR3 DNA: TGCGCCAGCGCGTTGCCGACAGGGAATGGCTACACCTTC.

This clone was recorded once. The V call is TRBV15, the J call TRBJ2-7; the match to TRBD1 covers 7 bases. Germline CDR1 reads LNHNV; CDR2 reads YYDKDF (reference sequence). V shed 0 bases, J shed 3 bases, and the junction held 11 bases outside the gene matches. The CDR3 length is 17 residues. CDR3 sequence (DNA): TGTGCCACCAGCAGAGATAGAGGGGACAGTTTTTTCTACGAGCAGTACTTC. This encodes CATSRDRGDSFFYEQYF.

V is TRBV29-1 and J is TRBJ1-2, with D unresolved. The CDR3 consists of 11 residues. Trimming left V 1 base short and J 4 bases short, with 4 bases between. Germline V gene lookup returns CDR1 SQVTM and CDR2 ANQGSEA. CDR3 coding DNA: TGCAGCGTTGAAGTGCGCTATGGCTACACCTTC. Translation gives CSVEVRYGYTF.